One T cell receptor beta chain is described in this entry. The data stem from a study of T cells after somatic rescue of genetic block. The table came from immunoSEQ multiplex PCR; TCRdb's copy has only in-frame clones and leaves some out. The table shows 100,000 to 120,000 clones, with 75% to 95% occurring only once. The germline V and J ends were trimmed by 3 bases and 3 bases, with 2 bases remaining between them. This CDR3 is built from 10 residues. In germline, CDR1 is GTSNPN, CDR2 SVGIG (reference sequence). V usage is TRBV30 and J usage is TRBJ2-5; D is undetermined. Sequenced material: peripheral blood mononuclear cells (PBMCs). This clonotype was obtained from a woman aged 18 to 35. CDR3 in DNA: TGTGCCTGGAGGAAAGAGACCCAGTACTTC. Translation: CAWRKETQYF.